These T cell receptor beta chains were read from a single sample in a study of neurological immune-mediated disorders. MiXCR, applied by TCRdb to the 5' RACE reads, yields one record per CDR3 protein. This sample has 45,000 to 50,000 distinct CDR3 sequences, with about a quarter found just once. The material sequenced was PBMCs. These receptors came from a woman aged 70 to 79 in good health. Each CDR3 is given with its conserved first and last residue. The D gene is left open where the match is weak. Clone size is shown for a subset of rows, as once, few, many or a class of expanded clone.

CDR3aa	CDR3nt	abundance	d_gene	v_gene	j_gene
CASSSRTSGSFGEQYF	TGCGCCAGCAGCTCCCGGACTAGCGGGAGCTTCGGCGAGCAGTACTTC	many	TRBD2	TRBV4-1	TRBJ2-7
CASQGRPETQYF	TGTGCCAGCCAGGGACGGCCAGAGACCCAGTACTTC	many	NA	TRBV3-1	TRBJ2-5
CASSIGSYEQYF	TGTGCCAGCTCCATCGGGTCTTACGAGCAGTACTTC	many	NA	TRBV7-2	TRBJ2-7
CASSSLGTATNEKLFF	TGTGCCAGCAGCTCTCTCGGGACAGCAACTAATGAAAAACTGTTTTTT	few	TRBD1	TRBV5-5	TRBJ1-4
CSARGGGGHNEQYF	TGCAGTGCTCGGGGGGGCGGGGGCCACAACGAGCAGTACTTC	NA	TRBD2	TRBV20-1	TRBJ2-7
CATSRLLTGELFF	TGTGCCACCAGCAGACTTCTTACCGGGGAGCTGTTTTTT	many	NA	TRBV15	TRBJ2-2
CSARPPGTVGNEQFF	TGCAGTGCTAGACCCCCCGGGACAGTGGGCAATGAGCAGTTCTTC	many	TRBD1	TRBV20-1	TRBJ2-1
CASSQTLGQGGAETQYF	TGTGCCAGCAGCCAAACCCTGGGACAGGGTGGGGCGGAGACCCAGTACTTC	many	TRBD1	TRBV4-2	TRBJ2-5
CASSRDTDQPQHF	TGTGCCAGCAGCCGGGACACCGATCAGCCCCAGCATTTT	many	NA	TRBV11-2	TRBJ1-5
CASSLVTGQGGMFF	TGTGCCAGCAGTCTCGTGACAGGACAGGGTGGAATGTTTTTT	many	TRBD1	TRBV28	TRBJ1-4
CASSPQSRVIDTGELFF	TGTGCCAGCAGCCCCCAGTCCAGGGTAATAGACACCGGGGAGCTGTTTTTT	many	NA	TRBV9	TRBJ2-2
CASSTQLPGTGELFF	TGTGCCAGCAGCACTCAGCTACCAGGCACCGGGGAGCTGTTTTTT	NA	NA	TRBV21-1	TRBJ2-2
CASSPEYQETQYF	TGCGCCAGCAGCCCAGAGTACCAAGAGACCCAGTACTTC	once	NA	TRBV5-1	TRBJ2-5
CASSVEQQGIYNEQFF	TGTGCCAGCAGTGTCGAACAGCAGGGGATCTACAATGAGCAGTTCTTC	many	NA	TRBV6-1	TRBJ2-1
CASSERGNTEAFF	TGTGCCAGCAGTGAACGGGGGAACACTGAAGCTTTCTTT	many	NA	TRBV2	TRBJ1-1
CASSNRQAGYGYTF	TGCGCCAGCAGCAACCGACAGGCAGGGTATGGCTACACCTTC	many	NA	TRBV5-1	TRBJ1-2
CASSLEKGRTQYF	TGTGCCAGCAGCTTGGAGAAGGGGCGGACGCAGTATTTT	NA	NA	TRBV5-4	TRBJ2-3
CATSRGRTQAGELFF	TGTGCCACCAGCAGAGGGAGGACACAGGCCGGGGAGCTGTTTTTT	many	NA	TRBV15	TRBJ2-2
CSARDGRTLYEQYF	TGCAGTGCTAGAGATGGGCGGACACTCTACGAGCAGTACTTC	many	NA	TRBV20-1	TRBJ2-7
CANSPTSGASTDTQYF	TGTGCCAACAGCCCGACTAGCGGGGCTAGCACAGATACGCAGTATTTT	NA	TRBD2	TRBV7-8	TRBJ2-3
CASSIWTVEIYSGANVLTF	TGTGCCAGCAGCATTTGGACAGTGGAAATATACTCTGGGGCCAACGTCCTGACTTTC	many	NA	TRBV5-5	TRBJ2-6
CASSVRGETQYF	TGTGCCAGCAGCGTGCGAGGGGAGACCCAGTACTTC	many	NA	TRBV7-2	TRBJ2-5
CASSSGTSGRRFGDTQYF	TGTGCCAGCAGCTCCGGGACTAGCGGGAGGAGGTTCGGAGATACGCAGTATTTT	many	TRBD2	TRBV7-2	TRBJ2-3
CASSLVAGWGDTQYF	TGTGCCAGCAGCTTAGTCGCAGGGTGGGGAGATACGCAGTATTTT	many	NA	TRBV11-2	TRBJ2-3
CASSPRGGETEAFF	TGTGCCAGCAGCCCCCGAGGAGGGGAGACTGAAGCTTTCTTT	many	NA	TRBV7-9	TRBJ1-1
CASSQDWGGSGNQPQHF	TGCGCCAGCAGCCAAGATTGGGGGGGTTCGGGCAATCAGCCCCAGCATTTT	many	NA	TRBV4-1	TRBJ1-5
CASSEVGFPYGYTF	TGTGCCAGCAGTGAAGTAGGCTTCCCCTATGGCTACACCTTC	NA	NA	TRBV6-1	TRBJ1-2
CASSPTGPGLYEQYF	TGTGCCAGCAGTCCGACAGGGCCCGGACTCTACGAGCAGTACTTC	NA	TRBD1	TRBV12-3/TRBV12-4	TRBJ2-7
CASGRLAAQETQYF	TGCGCCAGCGGCCGATTAGCGGCACAAGAGACCCAGTACTTC	many	NA	TRBV5-1	TRBJ2-5
CASSLGGVDTEAFF	TGCGCCAGCAGCTTGGGAGGGGTAGACACTGAAGCTTTCTTT	few	NA	TRBV5-1	TRBJ1-1
CSVVGQYF	TGCAGTGTTGTCGGGCAGTACTTC	many	NA	TRBV20-1	TRBJ2-7
CASNSQPTYSTDTQYF	TGTGCCAGCAACTCCCAACCAACCTACTCCACAGATACGCAGTATTTT	NA	NA	TRBV5-5	TRBJ2-3
CAISEPDRGDPDQYF	TGTGCCATCAGTGAGCCGGACAGGGGCGACCCGGACCAGTACTTC	many	TRBD1	TRBV10-3	TRBJ2-5
CSAWTSGSYEQYF	TGCAGTGCCTGGACTAGCGGCTCCTACGAGCAGTACTTC	many	TRBD2	TRBV20-1	TRBJ2-7
CASSLVGGRERFF	TGCGCCAGCAGCTTGGTGGGGGGCAGAGAGCGTTTCTTC	many	NA	TRBV5-1	TRBJ2-1
CASSLSSGNQETQYF	TGCGCCAGCAGCTTGTCTAGCGGGAACCAAGAGACCCAGTACTTC	few	TRBD2	TRBV5-1	TRBJ2-5
CASSSTPGQNYGYTF	TGCGCCAGCAGCTCAACACCCGGGCAGAACTATGGCTACACCTTC	many	NA	TRBV5-1	TRBJ1-2
CASSFAYYTSSIYNEQFF	TGTGCCAGCAGTTTCGCCTACTACACTAGTAGCATCTACAATGAGCAGTTCTTC	many	NA	TRBV28	TRBJ2-1
CASSRTGEPTYEQYF	TGCGCCAGCAGCAGGACAGGGGAACCAACCTACGAGCAGTACTTC	many	TRBD1	TRBV5-1	TRBJ2-7
CASSFTSGTYNEQFF	TGCGCCAGCAGCTTTACTAGCGGGACCTACAATGAGCAGTTCTTC	many	TRBD2	TRBV5-1	TRBJ2-1
CASSQAPGTVYEQYF	TGTGCCAGCAGCCAAGCCCCGGGGACAGTCTACGAGCAGTACTTC	many	TRBD1	TRBV4-2	TRBJ2-7
CASSLMTSGNNEQFF	TGCGCCAGCAGCTTGATGACTAGCGGAAACAATGAGCAGTTCTTC	many	TRBD2	TRBV5-1	TRBJ2-1
CASSLTTGGQTQYF	TGTGCCAGCAGCTTAACGACGGGAGGGCAAACCCAGTACTTC	many	TRBD2	TRBV7-2	TRBJ2-5
CSATTSAWADTQYF	TGCAGCGCAACGACTAGCGCGTGGGCAGATACGCAGTATTTT	many	TRBD2	TRBV29-1	TRBJ2-3
CASSKGQGAGIQYF	TGTGCCAGCAGTAAGGGACAGGGGGCAGGGATTCAGTACTTC	NA	TRBD1	TRBV6-5	TRBJ2-4
CATSGADRGLSEAFF	TGTGCCACCAGCGGAGCGGACAGGGGGCTTAGTGAAGCTTTCTTT	many	TRBD1	TRBV15	TRBJ1-1
CASSQDPSDEQFF	TGTGCCAGCAGCCAAGATCCTAGCGATGAGCAGTTCTTC	few	NA	TRBV14	TRBJ2-1
CSAQDRVKGEAFF	TGCAGTGCACAAGACAGGGTAAAGGGTGAAGCTTTCTTT	many	TRBD1	TRBV20-1	TRBJ1-1
CSVQSQGADIYNEQFF	TGCAGCGTTCAATCTCAGGGAGCCGACATCTACAATGAGCAGTTCTTC	few	NA	TRBV29-1	TRBJ2-1
CASSVEGLGNNEQFF	TGTGCCAGCAGCGTAGAGGGGTTGGGTAACAATGAGCAGTTCTTC	medium-sized	NA	TRBV7-2	TRBJ2-1
CASSPQGGRTEAFF	TGTGCCAGCAGCCCCCAAGGGGGCAGGACTGAAGCTTTCTTT	few	TRBD1	TRBV7-8	TRBJ1-1
CASSLDPKGGGTDTQYF	TGCGCCAGCAGCTTGGATCCGAAAGGGGGCGGCACAGATACGCAGTATTTT	many	TRBD1	TRBV5-1	TRBJ2-3
CASSFRGNNSPLHF	TGTGCCAGCAGCTTCAGGGGAAATAATTCACCCCTCCACTTT	NA	NA	TRBV7-6	TRBJ1-6
CSADVGGSKNIQYF	TGCAGTGCAGACGTAGGGGGATCCAAAAACATTCAGTACTTC	NA	NA	TRBV20-1	TRBJ2-4